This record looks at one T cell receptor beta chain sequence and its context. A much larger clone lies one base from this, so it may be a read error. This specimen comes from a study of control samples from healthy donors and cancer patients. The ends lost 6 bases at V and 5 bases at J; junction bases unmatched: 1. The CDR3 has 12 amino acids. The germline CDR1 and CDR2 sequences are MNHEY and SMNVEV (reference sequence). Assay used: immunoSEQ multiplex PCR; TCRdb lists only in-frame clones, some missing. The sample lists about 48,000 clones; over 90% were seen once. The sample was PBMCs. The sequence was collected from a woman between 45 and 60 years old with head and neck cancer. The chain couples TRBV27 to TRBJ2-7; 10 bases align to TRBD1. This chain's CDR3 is CASRDRGNEQYF. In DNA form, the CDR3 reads TGTGCCAGCAGGGACAGGGGGAACGAGCAGTACTTC.